These 10 T cell receptor beta chains were all obtained from the same sample, sequenced in a study of Ad26.COV2.S vaccination and SARS-CoV-2 variants. The treatment was: over 15 received Ad26.COV2.S at low or high dose, single or two shots; five or six received placebo; per-sample allocation not given. Collection of samples fell on day 63 after the first vaccine or placebo injection. The protocol was immunoSEQ multiplex PCR, while the TCRdb copy is restricted to in-frame clones and leaves out a portion. The sample contains around 240,000 clones, approximately 87% of which appear only once. Here the sequenced sample was peripheral blood, taken in a trial of Ad26.COV2.S vaccine versus placebo. These receptors originate from a person aged 18-60 years who received the Ad26.COV2.S COVID-19 vaccine or a placebo.

The chain joins TRBV28 to TRBJ2-3; 8 nucleotides match TRBD2. The CDR3 consists of 12 residues. V gave up 1 base and J gave up 11 bases; unmatched junction bases: 2. The V gene's germline CDR1 is MDHEN and CDR2 SYDVKM. The DNA for the CDR3 is TGTGCCAGCAGTTTATTCGGGGGGGGGCAGTATTTT. Protein: CASSLFGGGQYF.

J is TRBJ2-7 and V is TRBV6-5, with 7 bases aligning to TRBD1. This CDR3 spans 13 amino acids. Losses at the gene ends were 2 bases for V and 6 bases for J; bases not matched to a gene: 4. Germline V gives CDR1 MNHEY, CDR2 SVGAGI. CDR3 coding DNA: TGTGCCAGCAGTTACCGACAGGGTCCCGAGCAGTACTTC. Encoded protein: CASSYRQGPEQYF.

This chain uses TRBV30 with TRBJ2-3; D gene ambiguous. The CDR3 covers 14 residues. Per germline, CDR1 GTSNPN and CDR2 SVGIG (reference sequence). The V end was cut by 2 bases, the J end by 0 bases, with 9 bases between. The CDR3 nucleotides are TGTGCCTGGAGTAGGTCGGCTAGCACAGATACGCAGTATTTT. It is translated as CAWSRSASTDTQYF.

The V and J genes are TRBV18 and TRBJ2-2; D may match TRBD1 or TRBD2 (7 bases each). From germline, CDR1 is KGHSH and CDR2 LQKENI. V was trimmed by 6 bases and J by 0 bases, leaving 26 bases between them. CDR3 size: 20 residues. CDR3 amino acids: CASSQRGGTDRAANTGELFF. The CDR3 region has the DNA TGTGCCAGCTCCCAACGCGGGGGCACAGACAGGGCCGCGAACACCGGGGAGCTGTTTTTT.

This clone was detected only a few times. The V call is TRBV9, the J call TRBJ2-3; unclear D gene. The germline CDR1 and CDR2 sequences are SGDLS and YYNGEE. CDR3 size: 15 residues. V was cut by 3 bases and J by 2 bases, with 13 bases left in between. The CDR3 bases are TGTGCCAGCAGCGCCGGAGCGATAAACACAGATACGCAGTATTTT. It specifies CASSAGAINTDTQYF.

The V call is TRBV4-3, the J call TRBJ2-3, with TRBD2 matching 9 bases. The V gene end was trimmed by 2 bases and the J gene end by 7 bases; junction bases not matched to a gene: 19. The germline V gene has CDR1 LGHNA and CDR2 YSLEER. The CDR3 is made up of 19 amino acids. The CDR3, as DNA: TGCGCCAGCAGCCAATTTTGGGCCCCTGGAGCGGGAGGATTGAATACGCAGTATTTT. This gives the protein CASSQFWAPGAGGLNTQYF.

The chain combines TRBV11-2 with TRBJ2-1; TRBD2 matches 14 bases. Germline-derived CDR1 and CDR2 are SGHAT and FQNNGV. V lost 5 bases and J lost 3; bases outside the gene matches: 9. This CDR3 is 18 amino acids long. CDR3 in DNA: TGTGCCAGCAGCATCCGGACTAGCGGGGGGCTGGACTACAATGAGCAGTTCTTC. Its translation: CASSIRTSGGLDYNEQFF.

The chain employs TRBV7-2 and TRBJ1-4, with 7 bases aligning to TRBD1. Germline V gene sequence: CDR1 SGHTA, CDR2 FQGNSA. V shed 4 bases and J 8 bases; nucleotides not matched to a gene: 10. This CDR3 spans 15 amino acids. The CDR3 here is CASSSSGTEREKLFF. The CDR3 DNA is TGTGCCAGCAGCTCCTCCGGGACAGAGAGAGAAAAACTGTTTTTT.

The CDR3 spells CASRPNQPQHF. The CDR3 nucleotides read TGCGCCAGCCGACCCAATCAGCCCCAGCATTTT. This chain joins TRBV5-1 and TRBJ1-5, with unresolved D. The CDR3 consists of 11 residues. The ends were cut back, 7 bases at V and 3 bases at J, with 5 bases in the middle. The germline V gene encodes CDR1 SGHRS and CDR2 YFSETQ.

V is TRBV7-8 and J is TRBJ2-3, with 8 bases aligning to TRBD1. V lost 1 base, J lost 0 bases, and 0 bases stayed unmatched. There are 15 residues in the CDR3. Per the germline V gene, CDR1 is SGHVS and CDR2 is FQNEAQ. In nucleotides, the CDR3 is TGTGCCAGCAGCTTAGGACAGGGGAGCACAGATACGCAGTATTTT. The encoded protein is CASSLGQGSTDTQYF.